This TCR beta chain was documented in a study of blood T cell repertoires in COVID-19. Repertoires were generated with immunoSEQ multiplex PCR, while TCRdb's copy carries only in-frame clones and drops some. The sample records almost 200,000 clones, around 92% being singletons. Trimming pared 0 bases from V and 2 bases from J, leaving 14 bases between. This CDR3 has 16 amino acids. Germline CDR1 GTSNPN, CDR2 SVGIG (reference sequence). The chain joins TRBV30 to TRBJ1-5; possible D gene TRBD1, 6 bases. The sequenced sample was PBMCs or T cells enriched from blood (not recorded which). The origin of this receptor is a woman aged 18 to 35 who had recovered from COVID-19. The CDR3 sequence is CAWSVYSAGGNQPQHF. CDR3 sequence (DNA): TGTGCCTGGAGTGTTTACTCGGCAGGGGGCAATCAGCCCCAGCATTTT.